The rows below give T cell receptor beta chains drawn from one sample of a study of blood T cell repertoires in COVID-19. Only in-frame clones appear in the TCRdb table, and some are missing; sequencing was by immunoSEQ multiplex PCR. The data contain 95,000 to 100,000 clones, about 89% of them seen just once; the ten biggest clones take up 17%. Specimen: peripheral blood. The receptor set was obtained from a man in his forties or fifties with acute or convalescent COVID-19. The CDR3 runs from the conserved cysteine through the conserved F or W. D genes are given only for firm matches. Clone size is shown for a subset of rows, as once, few, many or a class of expanded clone.

clone_size	j_call	d_call	v_call	cdr3_aa	cdr3_nt
.	TRBJ1-3	TRBD1	TRBV4-1	CASSWTGGLGNTIYF	TGCGCCAGCAGCTGGACAGGGGGCCTTGGGAACACCATATATTTT
.	TRBJ1-2	TRBD1	TRBV19	CASLPGQGNYGYTF	TGTGCCAGTCTACCGGGACAGGGGAACTATGGCTACACCTTC
.	TRBJ1-3	TRBD1	TRBV5-1	CASSSTDRGRGGNTIYF	TGCGCCAGCAGCTCTACGGACAGGGGGCGAGGAGGAAACACCATATATTTT
few	TRBJ1-4	.	TRBV4-3	CASSQDASGGTNEKLFF	TGCGCCAGCAGCCAAGACGCGAGTGGTGGAACTAATGAAAAACTGTTTTTT
.	TRBJ2-3	TRBD2	TRBV4-1	CASSQAGGLAGVTDTQYF	TGCGCCAGCAGCCAAGCCGGGGGGCTAGCGGGGGTCACAGATACGCAGTATTTT
.	TRBJ1-3	TRBD1	TRBV25-1	CASSDGTGGNTIYF	TGTGCCAGCAGTGATGGGACAGGGGGAAACACCATATATTTT
.	TRBJ2-3	TRBD2	TRBV5-1	CASSLIAGGRPDTQYF	TGCGCCAGCAGCCTTATAGCGGGGGGGCGTCCAGATACGCAGTATTTT
.	TRBJ1-1	.	TRBV28	CASSLGQKNTEAFF	TGTGCCAGCAGTTTAGGTCAGAAAAACACTGAAGCTTTCTTT
.	TRBJ1-1	TRBD1	TRBV7-2	CASSLGQGLNTEAFF	TGTGCCAGCAGCCTAGGACAGGGGCTCAACACTGAAGCTTTCTTT
.	TRBJ1-5	.	TRBV7-2	CASSLAGRTRLSGNQPQHF	TGTGCCAGCAGCTTAGCGGGTAGGACAAGATTAAGCGGCAATCAGCCCCAGCATTTT
once	TRBJ2-7	TRBD1	TRBV27	CASSWGQGVSYEQYF	TGTGCCAGCAGTTGGGGACAGGGGGTATCCTACGAGCAGTACTTC
.	TRBJ1-1	.	TRBV28	CASSLGGTAAEAFF	TGTGCCAGCAGTTTAGGGGGGACTGCGGCTGAAGCTTTCTTT
.	TRBJ1-6	.	TRBV28	CASRDTNSPLHF	TGTGCCAGCCGGGACACTAATTCACCCCTCCACTTT
.	TRBJ2-1	TRBD2	TRBV9	CASSESGGGYNEQFF	TGTGCCAGCAGCGAGTCGGGGGGGGGCTACAATGAGCAGTTCTTC
.	TRBJ1-4	.	TRBV19	CASNGGAAPNEKLFF	TGTGCCAGTAACGGAGGGGCCGCTCCCAATGAAAAACTGTTTTTT
once	TRBJ1-6	.	TRBV27	CASSFRGRESPLHF	TGTGCCAGCAGTTTTAGGGGGAGAGAATCACCCCTCCACTTT
.	TRBJ1-1	.	TRBV27	CASSLSGKTEAFF	TGTGCCAGCAGTCTCTCGGGGAAAACTGAAGCTTTCTTT
.	TRBJ1-1	.	TRBV2	CASSEVANANTEAFF	TGTGCCAGCAGTGAGGTGGCAAATGCGAACACTGAAGCTTTCTTT
.	TRBJ1-2	.	TRBV15	CATSRESGGAIYGYTF	TGTGCCACCAGCAGAGAATCTGGCGGAGCAATCTATGGCTACACCTTC
.	TRBJ1-4	.	TRBV11-2	CASSLGGRNNEKLFF	TGTGCCAGCAGCTTAGGCGGTCGGAATAATGAAAAACTGTTTTTT
.	TRBJ2-7	TRBD2	TRBV2	CASRVAGGPYEQYF	TGTGCCAGCAGAGTAGCGGGGGGCCCCTACGAGCAGTACTTC
.	TRBJ1-6	.	TRBV7-2	CASSSGGRLNSPLHF	TGTGCCAGCAGCTCCGGCGGGCGGCTTAATTCACCCCTCCACTTT
.	TRBJ2-2	.	TRBV15	CATSRENRVRGGELFF	TGTGCCACCAGCAGGGAAAACAGGGTCCGGGGCGGGGAGCTGTTTTTT
.	TRBJ1-6	TRBD1	TRBV4-3	CASSQEPPGTGISPLHF	TGCGCCAGCAGCCAAGAACCCCCCGGGACAGGTATTTCACCCCTCCACTTT
.	TRBJ1-1	.	TRBV29-1	CSVQYRGSGNTEAFF	TGCAGCGTTCAGTATCGGGGATCAGGGAACACTGAAGCTTTCTTT
.	TRBJ1-1	.	TRBV11-3	CASSPTRLQGTEAFF	TGTGCCAGCAGCCCTACGCGGCTCCAGGGGACTGAAGCTTTCTTT
.	TRBJ2-2	TRBD2	TRBV9	CASSVISGVLSTGELFF	TGTGCCAGCAGCGTAATTAGCGGGGTATTGAGCACCGGGGAGCTGTTTTTT
few	TRBJ1-5	TRBD1	TRBV29-1	CSVTDRGNQPQHF	TGCAGCGTTACGGACAGGGGCAATCAGCCCCAGCATTTT
.	TRBJ2-5	.	TRBV11-3	CASKTGPLETQYF	TGTGCCAGCAAAACAGGACCTCTTGAGACCCAGTACTTC
.	TRBJ2-1	TRBD1	TRBV6-5	CASRAGTGNEQFF	TGTGCCAGCAGGGCCGGGACAGGGAATGAGCAGTTCTTC
.	TRBJ2-1	TRBD1	TRBV27	CASSRKAKPGQGNNEQFF	TGTGCCAGCAGTAGAAAGGCCAAACCGGGACAGGGGAACAATGAGCAGTTCTTC
.	TRBJ2-7	.	TRBV6-1	CASSELGGRLIRIEQYF	TGTGCCAGCAGTGAATTGGGGGGGCGCCTGATTAGGATCGAGCAGTACTTC
.	TRBJ2-7	.	TRBV2	CASSEWSLGQYF	TGTGCCAGCAGTGAGTGGAGCCTCGGGCAGTACTTC
.	TRBJ2-1	TRBD1	TRBV24-1	CATSGGTGNEQFF	TGTGCCACCAGTGGTGGGACAGGGAATGAGCAGTTCTTC
.	TRBJ2-1	.	TRBV7-3	CASSLTAREQFF	TGTGCCAGCAGCTTAACGGCACGCGAGCAGTTCTTC
.	TRBJ2-1	TRBD1	TRBV3-1/TRBV3-2	CASRETGALYEQFF	TGTGCCAGCCGCGAGACAGGGGCCCTCTATGAGCAGTTCTTC
.	TRBJ1-5	.	TRBV2	CASSTEAYSNQPQHF	TGTGCCAGCAGTACTGAGGCTTATAGCAATCAGCCCCAGCATTTT
.	TRBJ1-2	.	TRBV29-1	CSVGGRIDGYTF	TGCAGCGTTGGGGGCAGGATTGATGGCTACACCTTC
.	TRBJ2-3	.	TRBV10-3	CAISSGGATDTQYF	TGTGCCATCAGCTCTGGCGGGGCCACAGATACGCAGTATTTT
once	TRBJ1-1	TRBD1	TRBV4-3	CASSQDRTGRNTEAFF	TGCGCCAGCAGCCAAGATAGGACAGGAAGAAACACTGAAGCTTTCTTT
.	TRBJ2-5	TRBD1	TRBV18	CASSQRTGEETQYF	TGTGCCAGCTCGCAAAGGACAGGGGAAGAGACCCAGTACTTC
.	TRBJ1-1	.	TRBV28	CASSLVSGRTEAFF	TGTGCCAGCAGTTTGGTATCAGGGAGGACTGAAGCTTTCTTT
.	TRBJ2-1	.	TRBV11-2	CASSTVAWGGPYNEQFF	TGTGCCAGTTCCACTGTAGCCTGGGGGGGGCCCTACAATGAGCAGTTCTTC
.	TRBJ2-7	TRBD2	TRBV7-2	CASSSGGGILSSYEQYF	TGTGCCAGCAGCTCGGGGGGGGGAATCTTAAGCTCCTACGAGCAGTACTTC
.	TRBJ2-7	TRBD2	TRBV11-3	CASTPTSGDYEQYF	TGTGCCAGCACCCCGACTAGCGGGGATTACGAGCAGTACTTC
once	TRBJ2-7	.	TRBV9	CASSVQASYEQYF	TGTGCCAGCAGCGTGCAGGCCTCCTACGAGCAGTACTTC
.	TRBJ1-5	.	TRBV5-6	CASSFFSRQQPQHF	TGTGCCAGCAGCTTCTTCTCCAGACAGCAGCCCCAGCATTTT
.	TRBJ2-3	.	TRBV5-6	CASSPPLGQGLKGDTQYF	TGTGCCAGCAGCCCACCTCTCGGCCAGGGCTTAAAAGGAGATACGCAGTATTTT
.	TRBJ2-7	.	TRBV28	CASSFPTGTPSYEQYF	TGTGCCAGCAGTTTCCCAACCGGGACACCTTCCTACGAGCAGTACTTC